This entry lists 15 T cell receptor beta chains sequenced from one sample in a study of blood T cell repertoires in COVID-19. Repertoires were generated with immunoSEQ multiplex PCR, while TCRdb's copy carries only in-frame clones and drops some. The sample carries 150,000 to 200,000 clones, about 86% recorded once. Specimen: peripheral blood. The receptors derive from a man between 60 and 70 years old with acute or convalescent COVID-19.

The genes are TRBV5-4 and TRBJ2-1; a possible D gene is TRBD2 (6 bases). The ends were cut back, 5 bases at V and 5 bases at J, with 17 bases in the middle. The germline gives CDR1 SGHNT, CDR2 YYREEE (reference sequence). CDR3 length: 15 amino acids. CDR3 region: CASSMGTLNDNEQFF. The DNA for the CDR3 is TGTGCCAGCAGTATGGGGACTTTAAATGACAATGAGCAGTTCTTC.

The chain joins TRBV7-3 to TRBJ2-3, with 12 bases that match TRBD2. V lost 1 base, J lost 2 bases, and 16 bases stayed unmatched. Germline CDR1 is SGHTA and CDR2 is FQGTGA. The CDR3 totals 21 residues. The CDR3 sequence is CASSLNLGLAGPGRSTDTQYF. As DNA, the CDR3 is TGTGCCAGCAGCTTAAACCTTGGACTAGCGGGGCCGGGGAGATCCACAGATACGCAGTATTTT. The full variable domain, completed using reference TRBV7-3 and TRBJ2-3, is GAGVSQTPSNKVTEKGKYVELRCDPISGHTALYWYRQSLGQGPEFLIYFQGTGAADDSGLPNDRFFAVRPEGSVSTLKIQRTERGDSAVYLCASSLNLGLAGPGRSTDTQYFGPGTRLTVL.

The chain uses TRBV21-1 and TRBJ2-7; TRBD1, the D gene given by the table, was not confirmed from the DNA. TRBV21-1 is classified as a pseudogene. The CDR3 has 15 residues. The CDR3 DNA is TGTGCCAGCAGCAAATTAGGGCAGGGGGCCTACGAGCAGTACTTC. This translates into CASSKLGQGAYEQYF.

In DNA, the CDR3 is TGTGCCAGCAGCCAATTGCTAGCGGTCAATGAGCAGTTCTTC. As protein: CASSQLLAVNEQFF. This chain uses TRBV3-1 (or the pseudogene TRBV3-2) with TRBJ2-1, with TRBD2 matching 7 bases. Germline CDR1 LGHDT, CDR2 YNNKEL (reference sequence). This CDR3 comprises 14 residues. V shed 2 bases and J 6 bases; nucleotides not matched to a gene: 4.

This chain links TRBV27 with TRBJ2-2, with TRBD2 matching over 7 bases. This CDR3 comprises 17 residues. The junction had 11 bases not matched to a gene; V was cut back by 5 bases and J by 2 bases. CDR1 and CDR2 from the germline V gene are MNHEY and SMNVEV (reference sequence). CDR3 amino acids: CASSPGGPGLNTGELFF. CDR3 sequence (DNA): TGTGCCAGCAGTCCGGGGGGTCCAGGACTTAACACCGGGGAGCTGTTTTTT.

The V gene is TRBV2, the J gene TRBJ1-2, with TRBD1 matching 8 bases. Trimming removed 10 bases from V and 6 bases from J; junction bases left unmatched: 13. Germline lookup yields CDR1 SNHLY and CDR2 FYNNEI. The CDR3 runs 14 residues. In DNA, the CDR3 is TGTGCCACCGAGGGGTCAGGGGGCTGGGATGGCTACACCTTC. Amino acid sequence: CATEGSGGWDGYTF.

The V gene is TRBV19, the J gene TRBJ2-5, with TRBD2 identical over 11 bases. CDR3 length: 15 amino acids. Trimming cost V 5 bases and J 9 bases; bases outside gene matches: 11. Per the germline V gene, CDR1 is LNHDA and CDR2 is SQIVND (reference sequence). The CDR3 bases are TGTGCCAGTAGTGGACTAGCGGGTCCCGGGGGACCCCAGTACTTC. Translation gives CASSGLAGPGGPQYF.

The chain has TRBV13 and TRBJ1-1; D remains unclear. V lost 2 bases and J lost 4, with 11 bases in between. Germline-derived CDR1 and CDR2 are PRHDT and FYEKMQ (reference sequence). This CDR3 region has 14 residues. The CDR3 region is CASSLTGKRTEAFF. CDR3 bases: TGTGCCAGCAGCTTAACGGGGAAACGCACTGAAGCTTTCTTT.

This chain connects TRBV19 to TRBJ1-5; D is possibly TRBD1 (6 bases). The CDR3 is 15 residues long. The V gene's germline CDR1 is LNHDA and CDR2 SQIVND (reference sequence). Trimming shortened V by 9 bases and J by 1 base, and 16 bases separated the two germline ends. The DNA of the CDR3 is TGTGCCAGCGAGACAGGCCCTGGGAGCAATCAGCCCCAGCATTTT. This gives the protein CASETGPGSNQPQHF.

The V call is TRBV5-1, the J call TRBJ1-2; D gene ambiguous. This CDR3 is 14 amino acids long. CDR1 and CDR2 from the germline V gene are SGHRS and YFSETQ. V shed 4 bases and J shed 8 bases, with 18 bases lying between them. The CDR3 DNA is TGCGCCAGCAGCCAAGAACCGTTTTTCTACGGCTACACCTTC. Translating it yields CASSQEPFFYGYTF.

The chain recombines TRBV27 with TRBJ2-7; D is possibly TRBD1 (6 bases). The CDR3 runs to 18 residues. Germline CDR1 is MNHEY and CDR2 is SMNVEV (reference sequence). V lost 3 bases to trimming and J lost 2 bases, with 23 bases between them. The CDR3 sequence is CASSLAPPLGTRAYEQYF. For the CDR3, the DNA is TGTGCCAGCAGTTTGGCCCCCCCGCTGGGGACACGGGCCTACGAGCAGTACTTC.

This chain links TRBV10-3 with TRBJ1-5; D might be TRBD1 (5 bases). This CDR3 has 14 residues. CDR1 is ENHRY and CDR2 is SYGVKD in the germline V gene. V was shortened by 7 bases and J by 4 bases, with 14 bases between the two germline ends. The CDR3 is CAIKAGGGNQPQHF. Written as DNA, the CDR3 is TGTGCCATCAAAGCTGGGGGGGGGAATCAGCCCCAGCATTTT.

The CDR3 sequence: CASSSPGLVTDTQYF. CDR3 nucleotides: TGTGCCAGCAGCTCTCCGGGACTAGTGACAGATACGCAGTATTTT. V and J are TRBV7-6 and TRBJ2-3, with TRBD2 matching 8 bases. Germline loops: CDR1 SGHVS, CDR2 FNYEAQ. Trimming removed 4 bases from V and 3 bases from J; junction bases left unmatched: 6. The CDR3 consists of 15 residues.

The V gene is TRBV24-1, the J gene TRBJ1-2; 9 bases line up with TRBD1. V was clipped by 4 bases and J by 2 bases; unmatched bases: 4. CDR3 length equals 15 residues. In germline, CDR1 is KGHDR, CDR2 SFDVKD. CDR3 sequence reads: CATSDPTGGNYGYTF. CDR3 nucleotide sequence: TGTGCCACCAGTGACCCGACAGGGGGGAACTATGGCTACACCTTC.

This sequence joins TRBV15 and TRBJ1-6; 8 nucleotides agree with TRBD1. Trimming took 1 base from V and 9 from J; bases not matched to a gene: 8. The CDR3 has 16 residues. The germline gives CDR1 LNHNV, CDR2 YYDKDF (reference sequence). CDR3 protein: CATSRAPVRGRSPLHF. CDR3 nucleotides: TGTGCCACCAGCAGAGCCCCGGTCAGGGGGCGTTCACCCCTCCACTTT.